This TCR beta chain was captured in a study of CD8 T cells in ankylosing spondylitis. General study points: Before this, some motif variants had been reported in reactive arthritis synovial fluid and blood. The authors found the disease-linked clones to be CD8+ and relatively rare in peripheral blood. Characteristic, it appeared, of ankylosing spondylitis blood was a TCR beta motif of about eight highly homologous variants.

5'-RACE, quantitative and with molecular barcodes, yielded the TCR beta libraries. TCRdb reprocessed the 5' RACE reads with MiXCR, giving one entry per CDR3 protein. The data contain 150,000 to 200,000 distinct CDR3 sequences, roughly 11% of them singletons. The CDR3 contains 16 residues. Trimming stripped 5 bases from V and 4 bases from J, with 20 bases between. Germline V gene sequence: CDR1 SGHAT, CDR2 FQNNGV. The table lists this clonotype with many counts. Its target is unknown. The sequenced material came from blood, either unsorted or a sorted T cell fraction (not recorded which). The sequence was collected from a male donor with ankylosing spondylitis or in good health (not recorded which). The rearrangement links TRBV11-2 to TRBJ1-2; possible D gene TRBD1, 5 bases. CDR3 coding DNA: TGTGCCAGCAGCCCTTGGGACTCCAAGTTTAGCTATGGCTACACCTTC. It translates to CASSPWDSKFSYGYTF.